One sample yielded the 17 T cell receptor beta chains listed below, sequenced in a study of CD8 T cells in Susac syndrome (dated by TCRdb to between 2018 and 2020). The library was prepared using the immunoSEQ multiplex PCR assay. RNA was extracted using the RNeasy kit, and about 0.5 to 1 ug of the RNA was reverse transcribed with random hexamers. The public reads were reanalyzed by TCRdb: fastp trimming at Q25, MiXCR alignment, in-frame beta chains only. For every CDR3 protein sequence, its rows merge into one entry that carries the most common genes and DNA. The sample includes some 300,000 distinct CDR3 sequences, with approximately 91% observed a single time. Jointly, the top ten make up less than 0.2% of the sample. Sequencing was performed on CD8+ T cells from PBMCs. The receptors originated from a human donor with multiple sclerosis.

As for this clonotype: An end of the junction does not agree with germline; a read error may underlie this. The CDR3 here is CAWSRNIQLSGANVLAF. The CDR3 nucleotides are TGTGCCTGGAGTCGAAACATACAGTTATCTGGGGCCAACGTCCTGGCTTTC. The chain has TRBV30 and TRBJ2-6; possibly TRBD1 for D (5 bases). CDR3 length: 17 amino acids. Per germline, CDR1 GTSNPN and CDR2 SVGIG (reference sequence).

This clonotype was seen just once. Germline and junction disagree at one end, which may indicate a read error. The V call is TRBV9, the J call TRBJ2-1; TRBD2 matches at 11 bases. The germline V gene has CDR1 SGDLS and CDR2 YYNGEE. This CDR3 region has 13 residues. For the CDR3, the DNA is TGTGCCAGTAGCGGGAGGGCTTACGATGAGCAGTTCTTC. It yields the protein CASSGRAYDEQFF.

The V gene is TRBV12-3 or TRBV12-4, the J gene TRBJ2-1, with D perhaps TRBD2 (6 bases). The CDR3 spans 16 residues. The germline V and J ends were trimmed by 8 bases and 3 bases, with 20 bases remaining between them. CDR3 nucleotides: TGTGCCAGCCTCTCACCGGGGGATCTAAGCTACAATGAGCAGTTCTTC. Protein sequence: CASLSPGDLSYNEQFF.

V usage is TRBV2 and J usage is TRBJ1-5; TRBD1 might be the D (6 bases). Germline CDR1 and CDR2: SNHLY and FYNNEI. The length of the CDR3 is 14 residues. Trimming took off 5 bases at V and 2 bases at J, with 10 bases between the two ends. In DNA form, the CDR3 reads TGTGCCAGCAGTCAGTCAGGGGGCAATCAGCCCCAGCATTTT. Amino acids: CASSQSGGNQPQHF. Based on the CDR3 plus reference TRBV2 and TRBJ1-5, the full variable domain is EPEVTQTPSHQVTQMGQEVILRCVPISNHLYFYWYRQILGQKVEFLVSFYNNEISEKSEIFDDQFSVERPDGSNFTLKIRSTKLEDSAMYFCASSQSGGNQPQHFGDGTRLSIL.

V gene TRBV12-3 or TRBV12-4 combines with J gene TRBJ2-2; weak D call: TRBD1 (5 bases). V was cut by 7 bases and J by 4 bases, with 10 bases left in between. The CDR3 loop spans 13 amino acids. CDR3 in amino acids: CASIPQGTGELFF. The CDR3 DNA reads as TGTGCCAGCATTCCCCAGGGCACCGGGGAGCTGTTTTTT.

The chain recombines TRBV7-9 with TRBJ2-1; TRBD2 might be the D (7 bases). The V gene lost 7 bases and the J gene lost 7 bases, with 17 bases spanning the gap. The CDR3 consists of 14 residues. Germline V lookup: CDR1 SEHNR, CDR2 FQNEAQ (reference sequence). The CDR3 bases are TGTGCCAGCAACCTAGGGGGGGCTGGTAATGAGCAGTTCTTC. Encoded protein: CASNLGGAGNEQFF. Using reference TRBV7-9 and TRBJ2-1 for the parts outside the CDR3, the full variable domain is DTGVSQNPRHKITKRGQNVTFRCDPISEHNRLYWYRQTLGQGPEFLTYFQNEAQLEKSRLLSDRFSAERPKGSFSTLEIQRTEQGDSAMYLCASNLGGAGNEQFFGPGTRLTVL.

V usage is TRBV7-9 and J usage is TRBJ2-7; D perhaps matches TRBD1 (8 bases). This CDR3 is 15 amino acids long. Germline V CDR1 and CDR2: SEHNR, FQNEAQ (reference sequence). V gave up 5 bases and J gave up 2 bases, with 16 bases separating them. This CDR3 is CASSVTGGAAYEQYF. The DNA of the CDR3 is TGTGCCAGCAGCGTCACAGGGGGGGCCGCCTACGAGCAGTACTTC.

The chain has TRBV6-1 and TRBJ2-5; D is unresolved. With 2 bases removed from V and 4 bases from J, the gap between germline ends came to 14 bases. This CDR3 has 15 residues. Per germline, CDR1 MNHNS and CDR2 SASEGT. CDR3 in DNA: TGTGCCAGCAGTGAATTACTTTTAGATCCAGAGACCCAGTACTTC. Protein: CASSELLLDPETQYF.

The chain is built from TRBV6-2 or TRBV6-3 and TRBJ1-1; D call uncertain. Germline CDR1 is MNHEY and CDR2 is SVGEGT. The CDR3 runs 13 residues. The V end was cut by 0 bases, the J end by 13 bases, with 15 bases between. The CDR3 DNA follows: TGTGCCAGCAGTTACTCCTTCGGTGAAGATGGTTTCTTT. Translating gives CASSYSFGEDGFF.

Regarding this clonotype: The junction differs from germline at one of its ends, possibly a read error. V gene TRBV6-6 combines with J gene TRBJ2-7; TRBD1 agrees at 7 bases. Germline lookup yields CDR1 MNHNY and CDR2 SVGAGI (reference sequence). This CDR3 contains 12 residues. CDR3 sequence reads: CASSQGQTPSDF. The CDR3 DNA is TGTGCCAGCAGCCAGGGACAGACGCCCTCGGACTTC.

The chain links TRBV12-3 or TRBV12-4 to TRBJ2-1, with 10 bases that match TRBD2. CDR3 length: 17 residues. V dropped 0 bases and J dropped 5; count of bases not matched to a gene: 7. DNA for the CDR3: TGTGCCAGCAGTTTAGCCCCTTGGACTAGCGGTGACAATGAGCAGTTCTTC. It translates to CASSLAPWTSGDNEQFF.

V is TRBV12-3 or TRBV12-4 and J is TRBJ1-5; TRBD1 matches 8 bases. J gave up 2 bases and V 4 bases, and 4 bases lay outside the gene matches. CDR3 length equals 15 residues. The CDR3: CASSSGGVGNQPQHF. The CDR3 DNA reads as TGTGCCAGCAGTTCAGGGGGCGTGGGCAATCAGCCCCAGCATTTT.

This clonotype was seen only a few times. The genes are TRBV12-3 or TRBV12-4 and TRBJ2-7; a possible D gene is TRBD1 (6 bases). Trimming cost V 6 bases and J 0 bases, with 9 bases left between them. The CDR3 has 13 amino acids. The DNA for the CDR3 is TGTGCCAGCAGGGGGACACCCTCCTACGAGCAGTACTTC. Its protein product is CASRGTPSYEQYF.

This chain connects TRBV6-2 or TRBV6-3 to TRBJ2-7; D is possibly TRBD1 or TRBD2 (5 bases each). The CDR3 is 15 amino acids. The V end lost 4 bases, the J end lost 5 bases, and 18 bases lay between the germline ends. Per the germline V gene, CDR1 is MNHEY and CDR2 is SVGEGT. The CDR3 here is CASSSLGVRVDEQYF. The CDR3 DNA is TGTGCCAGCAGTTCCTTGGGGGTCCGAGTCGACGAGCAGTACTTC.

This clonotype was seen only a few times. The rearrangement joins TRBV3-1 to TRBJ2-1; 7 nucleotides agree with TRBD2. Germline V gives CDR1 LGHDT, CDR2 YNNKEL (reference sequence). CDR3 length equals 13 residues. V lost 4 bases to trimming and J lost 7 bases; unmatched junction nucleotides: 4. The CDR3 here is CASSRPGGNEQFF. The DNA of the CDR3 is TGTGCCAGCAGCCGCCCGGGGGGTAATGAGCAGTTCTTC.

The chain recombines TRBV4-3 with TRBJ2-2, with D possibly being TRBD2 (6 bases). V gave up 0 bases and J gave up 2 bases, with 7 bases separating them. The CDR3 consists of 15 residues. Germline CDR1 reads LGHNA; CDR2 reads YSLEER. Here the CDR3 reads CASSQEGLNTGELFF. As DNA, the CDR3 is TGCGCCAGCAGCCAAGAGGGACTTAACACCGGGGAGCTGTTTTTT.

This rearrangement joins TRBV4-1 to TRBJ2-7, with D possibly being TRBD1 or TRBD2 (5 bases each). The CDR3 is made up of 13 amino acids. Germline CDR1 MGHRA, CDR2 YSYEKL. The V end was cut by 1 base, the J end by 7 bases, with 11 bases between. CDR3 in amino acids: CASSQVPGREQYF. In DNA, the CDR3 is TGCGCCAGCAGCCAAGTCCCGGGGCGGGAGCAGTACTTC.